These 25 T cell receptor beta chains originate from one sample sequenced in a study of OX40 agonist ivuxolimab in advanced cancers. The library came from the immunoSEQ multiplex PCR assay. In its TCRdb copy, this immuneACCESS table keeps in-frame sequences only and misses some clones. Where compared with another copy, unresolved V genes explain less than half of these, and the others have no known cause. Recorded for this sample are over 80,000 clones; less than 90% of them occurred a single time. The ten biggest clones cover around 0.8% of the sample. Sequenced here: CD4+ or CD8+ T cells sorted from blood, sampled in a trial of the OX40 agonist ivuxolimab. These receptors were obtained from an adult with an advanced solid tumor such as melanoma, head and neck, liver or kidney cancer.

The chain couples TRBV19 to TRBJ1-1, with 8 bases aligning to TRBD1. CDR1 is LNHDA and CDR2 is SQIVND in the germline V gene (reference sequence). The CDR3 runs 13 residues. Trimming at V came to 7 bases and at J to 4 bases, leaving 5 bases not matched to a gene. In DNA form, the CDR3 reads TGTGCCAGTACGGAACAGGGGGGCACTGAAGCTTTCTTT. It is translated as CASTEQGGTEAFF.

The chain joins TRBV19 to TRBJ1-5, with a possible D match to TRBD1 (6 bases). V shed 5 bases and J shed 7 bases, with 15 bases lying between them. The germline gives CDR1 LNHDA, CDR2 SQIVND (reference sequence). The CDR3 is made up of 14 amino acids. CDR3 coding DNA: TGTGCCAGTAGTTATCTAGGGGGTAAGCAGCCCCAGCATTTT. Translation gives CASSYLGGKQPQHF.

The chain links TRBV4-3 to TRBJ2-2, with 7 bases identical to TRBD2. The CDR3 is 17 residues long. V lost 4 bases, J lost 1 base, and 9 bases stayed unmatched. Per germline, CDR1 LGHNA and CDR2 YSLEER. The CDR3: CASSRVPASGNTGELFF. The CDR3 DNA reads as TGCGCCAGCAGCCGCGTGCCGGCTAGCGGGAACACCGGGGAGCTGTTTTTT.

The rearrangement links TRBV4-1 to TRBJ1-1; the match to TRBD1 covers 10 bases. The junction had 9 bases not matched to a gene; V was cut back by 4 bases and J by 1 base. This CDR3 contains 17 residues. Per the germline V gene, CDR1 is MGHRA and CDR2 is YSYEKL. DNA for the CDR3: TGCGCCAGCAGCCGATTAACCGGGACAGGGGAGAACACTGAAGCTTTCTTT. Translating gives CASSRLTGTGENTEAFF.

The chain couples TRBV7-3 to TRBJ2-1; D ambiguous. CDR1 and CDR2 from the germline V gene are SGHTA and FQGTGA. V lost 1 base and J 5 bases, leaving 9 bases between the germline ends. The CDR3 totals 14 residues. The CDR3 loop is CASSLMPTNNEQFF. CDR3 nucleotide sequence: TGTGCCAGCAGCTTAATGCCCACGAACAATGAGCAGTTCTTC.

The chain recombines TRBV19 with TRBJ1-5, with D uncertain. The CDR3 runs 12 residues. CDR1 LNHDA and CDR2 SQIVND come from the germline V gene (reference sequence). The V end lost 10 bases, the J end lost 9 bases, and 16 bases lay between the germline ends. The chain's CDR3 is CATGSPGGPQHF. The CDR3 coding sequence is TGTGCCACCGGGTCCCCCGGCGGGCCCCAGCATTTT.

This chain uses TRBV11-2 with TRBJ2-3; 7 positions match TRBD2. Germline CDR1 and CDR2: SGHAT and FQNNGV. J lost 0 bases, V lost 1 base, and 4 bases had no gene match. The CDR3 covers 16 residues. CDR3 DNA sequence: TGTGCCAGCAGCTTAGGCGGCGGGGGAAGCACAGATACGCAGTATTTT. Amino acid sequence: CASSLGGGGSTDTQYF.

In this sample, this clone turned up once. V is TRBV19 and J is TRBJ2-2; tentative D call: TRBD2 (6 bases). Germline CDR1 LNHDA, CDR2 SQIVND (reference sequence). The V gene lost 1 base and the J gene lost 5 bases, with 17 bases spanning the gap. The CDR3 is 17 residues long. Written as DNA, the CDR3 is TGTGCCAGTAGTATAGTAAGGGACTCCCGAGGGACCGGGGAGCTGTTTTTT. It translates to CASSIVRDSRGTGELFF.

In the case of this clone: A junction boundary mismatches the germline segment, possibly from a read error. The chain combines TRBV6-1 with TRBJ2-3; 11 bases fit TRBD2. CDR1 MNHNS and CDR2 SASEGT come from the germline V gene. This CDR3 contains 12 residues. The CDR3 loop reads CASSERGLAATF. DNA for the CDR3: TGTGCCAGCAGTGAAAGGGGACTAGCGGCTACGTTT.

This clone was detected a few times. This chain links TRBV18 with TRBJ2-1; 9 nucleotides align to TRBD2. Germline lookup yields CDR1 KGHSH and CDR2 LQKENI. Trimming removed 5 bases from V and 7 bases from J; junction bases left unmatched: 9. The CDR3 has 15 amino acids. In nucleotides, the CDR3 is TGTGCCAGCTCATCCGAAGGGACTAGCAGTAATGAGCAGTTCTTC. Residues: CASSSEGTSSNEQFF.

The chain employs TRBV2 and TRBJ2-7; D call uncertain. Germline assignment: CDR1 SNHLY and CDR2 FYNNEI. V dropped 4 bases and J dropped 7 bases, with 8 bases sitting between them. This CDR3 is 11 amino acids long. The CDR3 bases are TGTGCCAGCAGTGCTGGGGTTGAGCAGTACGTC. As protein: CASSAGVEQYV.

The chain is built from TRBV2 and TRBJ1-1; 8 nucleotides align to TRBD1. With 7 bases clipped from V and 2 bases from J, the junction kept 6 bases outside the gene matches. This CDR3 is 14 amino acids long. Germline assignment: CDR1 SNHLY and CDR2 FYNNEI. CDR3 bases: TGTGCCAGCATCCCGGGACAGGATAACACTGAAGCTTTCTTT. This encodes CASIPGQDNTEAFF.

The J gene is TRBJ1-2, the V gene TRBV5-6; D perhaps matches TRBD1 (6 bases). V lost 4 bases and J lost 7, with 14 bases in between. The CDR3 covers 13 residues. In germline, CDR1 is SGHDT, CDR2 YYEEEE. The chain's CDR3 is CASSTDRWGGYTF. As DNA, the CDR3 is TGTGCCAGCAGCACAGACAGGTGGGGTGGCTACACCTTC. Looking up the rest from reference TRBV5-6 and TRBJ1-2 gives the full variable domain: DAGVTQSPTHLIKTRGQQVTLRCSPKSGHDTVSWYQQALGQGPQFIFQYYEEEERQRGNFPDRFSGHQFPNYSSELNVNALLLGDSALYLCASSTDRWGGYTFGSGTRLTVV.

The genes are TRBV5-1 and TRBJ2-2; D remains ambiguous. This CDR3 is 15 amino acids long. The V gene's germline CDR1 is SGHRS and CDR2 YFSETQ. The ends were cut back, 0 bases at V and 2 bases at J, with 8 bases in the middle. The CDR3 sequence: CASSLGSINTGELFF. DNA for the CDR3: TGCGCCAGCAGCTTGGGCTCTATAAACACCGGGGAGCTGTTTTTT.

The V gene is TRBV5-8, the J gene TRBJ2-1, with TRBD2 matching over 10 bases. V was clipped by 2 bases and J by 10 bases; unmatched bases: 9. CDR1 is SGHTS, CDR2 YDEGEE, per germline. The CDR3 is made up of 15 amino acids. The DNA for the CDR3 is TGTGCCAGCAGCTTAGTACTAGCGGGATTGGGCGAGCAGTTCTTC. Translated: CASSLVLAGLGEQFF.

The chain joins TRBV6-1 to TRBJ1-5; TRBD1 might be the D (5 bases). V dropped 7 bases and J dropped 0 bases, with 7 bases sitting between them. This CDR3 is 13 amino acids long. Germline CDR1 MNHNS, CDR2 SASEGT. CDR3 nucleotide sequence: TGTGCCAGCATAGGGGATAGCAATCAGCCCCAGCATTTT. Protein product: CASIGDSNQPQHF.

CDR3 sequence (DNA): TGCAGTGCTCCCGCGGCAGATACGCAGTATTTT. As protein: CSAPAADTQYF. The rearrangement joins TRBV20-1 to TRBJ2-3, with unresolved D. Germline CDR1 DFQATT, CDR2 SNEGSKA (reference sequence). This CDR3 comprises 11 residues. Trimming stripped 5 bases from V and 4 bases from J, with 7 bases between.

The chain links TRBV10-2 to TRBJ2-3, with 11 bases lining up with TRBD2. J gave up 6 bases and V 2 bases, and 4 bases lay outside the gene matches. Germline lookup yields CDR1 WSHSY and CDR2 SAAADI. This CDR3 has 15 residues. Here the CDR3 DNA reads TGCGCCAGCAGTGAGACTAGCGGGAGCAAGGATACGCAGTATTTT. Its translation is CASSETSGSKDTQYF.

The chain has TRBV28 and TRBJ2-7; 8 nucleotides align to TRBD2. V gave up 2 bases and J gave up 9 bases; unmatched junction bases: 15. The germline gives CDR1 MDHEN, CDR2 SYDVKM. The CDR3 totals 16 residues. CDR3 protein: CASSLILGSGSIGQYF. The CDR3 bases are TGTGCCAGCAGTTTAATCTTAGGGAGCGGGAGTATTGGGCAGTACTTC.

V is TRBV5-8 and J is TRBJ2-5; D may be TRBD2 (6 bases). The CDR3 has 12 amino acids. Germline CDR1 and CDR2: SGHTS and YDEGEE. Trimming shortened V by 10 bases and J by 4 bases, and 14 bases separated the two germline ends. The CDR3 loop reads CASGRLTETQYF. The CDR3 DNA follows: TGTGCCTCGGGGAGGTTGACAGAGACCCAGTACTTC.

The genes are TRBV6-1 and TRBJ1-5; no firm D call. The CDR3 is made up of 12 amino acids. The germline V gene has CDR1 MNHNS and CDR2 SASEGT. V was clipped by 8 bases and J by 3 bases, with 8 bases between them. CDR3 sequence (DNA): TGTGCCAGCGGGAAGCCCAATCAGCCCCAGCATTTT. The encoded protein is CASGKPNQPQHF.

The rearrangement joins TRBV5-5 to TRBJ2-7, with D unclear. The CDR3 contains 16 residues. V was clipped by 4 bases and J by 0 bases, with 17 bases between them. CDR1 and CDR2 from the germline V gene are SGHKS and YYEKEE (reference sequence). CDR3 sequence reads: CASSIATGIISYEQYV. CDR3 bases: TGTGCCAGCAGCATTGCGACCGGCATCATCTCCTACGAGCAGTACGTC.

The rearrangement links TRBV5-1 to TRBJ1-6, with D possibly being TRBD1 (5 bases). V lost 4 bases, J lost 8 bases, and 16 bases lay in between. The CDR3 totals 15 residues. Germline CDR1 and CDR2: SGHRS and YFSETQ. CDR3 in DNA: TGCGCCAGCAGCCTAAGGGCCGGGGCCGATTCACCCCTCCACTTT. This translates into CASSLRAGADSPLHF.

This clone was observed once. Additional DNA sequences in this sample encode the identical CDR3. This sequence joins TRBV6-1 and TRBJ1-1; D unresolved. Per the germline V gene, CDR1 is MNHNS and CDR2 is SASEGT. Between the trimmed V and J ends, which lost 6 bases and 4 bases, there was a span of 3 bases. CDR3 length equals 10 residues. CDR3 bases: TGTGCCAGCAGGGGCACTGAAGCTTTCTTT. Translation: CASRGTEAFF.

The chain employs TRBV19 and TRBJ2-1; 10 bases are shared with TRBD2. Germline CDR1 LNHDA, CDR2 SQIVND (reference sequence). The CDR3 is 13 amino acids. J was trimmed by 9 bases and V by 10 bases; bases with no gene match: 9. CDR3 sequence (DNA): TGTGCCACGTCTAAGCGGGAGGGTTCTGAGCAGTTCTTC. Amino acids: CATSKREGSEQFF. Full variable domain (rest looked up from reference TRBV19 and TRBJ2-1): DGGITQSPKYLFRKEGQNVTLSCEQNLNHDAMYWYRQDPGQGLRLIYYSQIVNDFQKGDIAEGYSVSREKKESFPLTVTSAQKNPTAFYLCATSKREGSEQFFGPGTRLTVL.